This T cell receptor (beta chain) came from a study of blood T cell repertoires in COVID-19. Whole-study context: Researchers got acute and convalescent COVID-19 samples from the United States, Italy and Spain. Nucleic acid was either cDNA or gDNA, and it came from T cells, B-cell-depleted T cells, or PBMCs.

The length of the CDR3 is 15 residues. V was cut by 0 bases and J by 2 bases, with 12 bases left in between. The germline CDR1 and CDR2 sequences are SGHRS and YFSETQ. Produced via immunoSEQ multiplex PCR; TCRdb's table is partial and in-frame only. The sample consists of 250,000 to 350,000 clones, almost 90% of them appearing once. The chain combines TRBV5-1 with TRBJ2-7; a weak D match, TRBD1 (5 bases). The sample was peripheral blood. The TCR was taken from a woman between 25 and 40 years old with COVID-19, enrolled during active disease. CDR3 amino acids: CASSLEQGPTYEQYF. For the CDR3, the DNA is TGCGCCAGCAGCTTGGAGCAGGGCCCTACCTACGAGCAGTACTTC.